The entry below describes one T cell receptor beta chain. Its specificity is unknown. This sample stems from a study of post-analysis software for immune sequencing data. Whole-study findings and limits: The normalized Chao1 diversity of multiple sclerosis patients was significantly lower than that of controls. Samples sharing a preparation batch grouped tightly together when assessed by F measure. Higher frequency in patients than in controls was seen for about 5 TRBV segments, with TRBV5-6, TRBV5-1 and TRBV20-1 among them.

Every TCR beta cDNA library bore unique molecular identifiers. Input amounts of roughly 0.85 to 10 million T cells were used. These gave roughly 0.5 million cDNA molecules, so each molecule approximated one T cell. TCRdb re-called the PCR reads with MiXCR, one entry per CDR3 protein. The sample holds 350,000 to 500,000 distinct CDR3 sequences; roughly 40% are singletons and the top ten take around 8%. Per the germline V gene, CDR1 is DFQATT and CDR2 is SNEGSKA (reference sequence). V lost 1 base, J lost 4 bases, and 7 bases lay in between. The CDR3 is 12 residues long. Material for sequencing was blood. The chain links TRBV20-1 to TRBJ2-5; the D is unclear. This receptor was taken from a girl aged 2 to 10 with multiple sclerosis. The CDR3 spells CSARVLGETQYF. Written as DNA, the CDR3 is TGCAGTGCTAGAGTACTGGGAGAGACCCAGTACTTC.